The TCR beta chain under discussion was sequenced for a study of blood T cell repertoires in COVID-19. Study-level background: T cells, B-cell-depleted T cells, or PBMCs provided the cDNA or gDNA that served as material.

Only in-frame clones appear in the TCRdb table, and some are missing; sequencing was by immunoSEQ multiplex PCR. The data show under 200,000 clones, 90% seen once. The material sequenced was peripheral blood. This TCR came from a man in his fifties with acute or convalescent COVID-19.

The CDR3: CASSPGGRGGYNSPLHF. CDR3 in DNA: TGTGCCAGCAGTCCCGGTGGGAGGGGTGGGTATAATTCACCCCTCCACTTT. V usage is TRBV28 and J usage is TRBJ1-6; tentatively, D is TRBD1 (5 bases). Germline-derived CDR1 and CDR2 are MDHEN and SYDVKM. The CDR3 covers 17 residues. Trimming took off 5 bases at V and 4 bases at J, with 18 bases between the two ends.